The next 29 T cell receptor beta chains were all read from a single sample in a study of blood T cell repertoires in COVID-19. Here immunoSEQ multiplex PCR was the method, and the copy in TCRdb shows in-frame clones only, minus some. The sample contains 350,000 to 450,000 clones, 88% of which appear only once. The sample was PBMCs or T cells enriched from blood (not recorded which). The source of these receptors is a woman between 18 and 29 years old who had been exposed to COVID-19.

The CDR3 reads CSVDEWTSAAYNEQFF. The DNA for the CDR3 is TGCAGCGTTGACGAGTGGACTAGCGCCGCCTACAATGAGCAGTTCTTC. The rearrangement joins TRBV29-1 to TRBJ2-1; 9 nucleotides line up with TRBD2. There are 16 residues in the CDR3. With V trimmed by 3 bases and J by 2 bases, 8 bases remained unmatched. Germline CDR1 is SQVTM and CDR2 is ANQGSEA.

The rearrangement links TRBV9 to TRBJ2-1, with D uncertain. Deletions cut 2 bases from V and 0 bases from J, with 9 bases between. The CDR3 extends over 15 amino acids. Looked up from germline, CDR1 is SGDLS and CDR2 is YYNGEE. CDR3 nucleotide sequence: TGTGCCAGCAGCGTTTTCCCTAACTCCTACAATGAGCAGTTCTTC. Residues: CASSVFPNSYNEQFF.

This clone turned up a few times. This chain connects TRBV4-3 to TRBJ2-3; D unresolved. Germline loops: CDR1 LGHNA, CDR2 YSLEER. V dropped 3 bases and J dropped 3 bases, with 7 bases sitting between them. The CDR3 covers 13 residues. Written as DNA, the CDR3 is TGCGCCAGCAGCCATCCAAATACAGATACGCAGTATTTT. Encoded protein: CASSHPNTDTQYF.

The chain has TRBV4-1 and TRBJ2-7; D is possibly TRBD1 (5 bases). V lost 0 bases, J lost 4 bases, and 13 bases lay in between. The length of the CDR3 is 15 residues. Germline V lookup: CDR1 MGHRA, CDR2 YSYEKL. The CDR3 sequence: CASSQDPGWGYEQYF. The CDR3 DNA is TGCGCCAGCAGCCAAGACCCAGGGTGGGGTTACGAGCAGTACTTC.

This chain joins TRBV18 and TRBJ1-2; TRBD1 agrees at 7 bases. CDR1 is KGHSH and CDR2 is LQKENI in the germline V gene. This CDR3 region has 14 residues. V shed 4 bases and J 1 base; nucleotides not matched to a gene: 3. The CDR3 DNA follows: TGTGCCAGCTCACGGGACAGCTTTAACTATGGCTACACCTTC. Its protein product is CASSRDSFNYGYTF.

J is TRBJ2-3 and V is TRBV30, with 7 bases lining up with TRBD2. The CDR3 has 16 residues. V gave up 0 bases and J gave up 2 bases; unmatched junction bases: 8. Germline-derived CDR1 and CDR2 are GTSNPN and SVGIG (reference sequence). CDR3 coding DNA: TGTGCCTGGAGTGTATTAGCGGGCTGGGACACAGATACGCAGTATTTT. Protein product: CAWSVLAGWDTDTQYF.

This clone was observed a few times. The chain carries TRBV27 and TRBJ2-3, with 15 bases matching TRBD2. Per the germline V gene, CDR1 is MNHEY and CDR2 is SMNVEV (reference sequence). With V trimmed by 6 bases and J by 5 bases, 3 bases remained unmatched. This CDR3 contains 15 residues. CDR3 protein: CASRGLAGGEDTQYF. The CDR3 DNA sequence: TGTGCCAGCAGGGGACTAGCGGGGGGTGAAGATACGCAGTATTTT.

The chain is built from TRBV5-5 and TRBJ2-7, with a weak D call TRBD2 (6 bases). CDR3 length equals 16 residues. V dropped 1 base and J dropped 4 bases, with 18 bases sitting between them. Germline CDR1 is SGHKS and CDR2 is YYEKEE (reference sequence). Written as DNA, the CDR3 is TGTGCCAGCAGCTTGCCCCCAGGGACTCTCAGGTACGAGCAGTACTTC. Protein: CASSLPPGTLRYEQYF.

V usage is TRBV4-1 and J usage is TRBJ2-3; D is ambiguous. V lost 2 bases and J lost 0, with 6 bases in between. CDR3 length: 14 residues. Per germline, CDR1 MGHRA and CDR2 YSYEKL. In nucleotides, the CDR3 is TGCGCCAGCAGCCAACCCAGGAGCACAGATACGCAGTATTTT. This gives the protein CASSQPRSTDTQYF.

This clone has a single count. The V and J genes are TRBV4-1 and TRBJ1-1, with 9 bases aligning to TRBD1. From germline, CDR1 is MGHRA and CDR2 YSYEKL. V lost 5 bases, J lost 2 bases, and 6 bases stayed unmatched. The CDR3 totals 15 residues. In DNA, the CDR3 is TGCGCCAGCAGCTACCGACAGGGGGGCAACACTGAAGCTTTCTTT. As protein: CASSYRQGGNTEAFF.

CDR3: CASSLVGTGELFF. The DNA of the CDR3 is TGTGCCAGCAGTCTCGTCGGCACCGGGGAGCTGTTTTTT. The chain carries TRBV28 and TRBJ2-2; D is undetermined. The CDR3 has 13 amino acids. Germline V gene lookup returns CDR1 MDHEN and CDR2 SYDVKM. With 5 bases removed from V and 4 bases from J, the gap between germline ends came to 8 bases. Looking up the rest from reference TRBV28 and TRBJ2-2 gives the full variable domain: DVKVTQSSRYLVKRTGEKVFLECVQDMDHENMFWYRQDPGLGLRLIYFSYDVKMKEKGDIPEGYSVSREKKERFSLILESASTNQTSMYLCASSLVGTGELFFGEGSRLTVL.

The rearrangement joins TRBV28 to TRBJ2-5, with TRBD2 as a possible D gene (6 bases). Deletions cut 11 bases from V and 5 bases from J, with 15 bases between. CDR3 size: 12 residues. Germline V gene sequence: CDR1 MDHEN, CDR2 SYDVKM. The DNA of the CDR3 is TGTGCCTCGGAGGGGATAGGTGAGACCCAGTACTTC. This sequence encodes CASEGIGETQYF.

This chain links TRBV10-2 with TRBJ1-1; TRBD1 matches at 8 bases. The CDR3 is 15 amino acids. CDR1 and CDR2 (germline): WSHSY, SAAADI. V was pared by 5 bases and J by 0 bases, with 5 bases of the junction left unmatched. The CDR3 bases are TGCGCCAGCAGTTTTGGGACAGGCATGAACACTGAAGCTTTCTTT. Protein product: CASSFGTGMNTEAFF.

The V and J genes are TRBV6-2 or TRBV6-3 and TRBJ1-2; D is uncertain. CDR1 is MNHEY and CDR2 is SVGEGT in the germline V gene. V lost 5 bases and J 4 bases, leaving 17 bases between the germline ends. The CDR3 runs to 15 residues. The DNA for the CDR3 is TGTGCCAGCAGTCCCCATAGTCGGGCGGGCTATGGCTACACCTTC. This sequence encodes CASSPHSRAGYGYTF.

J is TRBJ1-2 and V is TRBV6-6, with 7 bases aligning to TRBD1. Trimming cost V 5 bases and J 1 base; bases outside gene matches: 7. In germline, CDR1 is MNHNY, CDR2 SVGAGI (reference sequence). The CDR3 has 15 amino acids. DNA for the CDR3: TGTGCCAGCAGTGACCGGGACAGTAATAACTATGGCTACACCTTC. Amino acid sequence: CASSDRDSNNYGYTF.

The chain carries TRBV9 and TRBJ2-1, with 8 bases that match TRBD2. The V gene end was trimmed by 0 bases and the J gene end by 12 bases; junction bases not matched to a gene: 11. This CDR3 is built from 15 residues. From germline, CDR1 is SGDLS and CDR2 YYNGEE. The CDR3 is CASSVVGGSGVAQFF. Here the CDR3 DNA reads TGTGCCAGCAGCGTAGTCGGTGGTAGCGGGGTGGCGCAGTTCTTC.

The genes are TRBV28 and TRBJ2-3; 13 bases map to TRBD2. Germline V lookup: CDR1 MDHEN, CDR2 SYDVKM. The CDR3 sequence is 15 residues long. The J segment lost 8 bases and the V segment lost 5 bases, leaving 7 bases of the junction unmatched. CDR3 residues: CASSLRTSGSGTQYF. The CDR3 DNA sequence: TGTGCCAGCAGTCTGAGGACTAGCGGGAGTGGTACGCAGTATTTT.

In DNA, the CDR3 is TGTGCCAGCAGCCCACCAGGGGGGTTTGGAGATACGCAGTATTTT. It is translated as CASSPPGGFGDTQYF. The chain employs TRBV7-6 and TRBJ2-3, with D tentatively TRBD1 (7 bases). The CDR3 runs 15 residues. The germline V gene encodes CDR1 SGHVS and CDR2 FNYEAQ. V was clipped by 5 bases and J by 5 bases, with 17 bases between them.

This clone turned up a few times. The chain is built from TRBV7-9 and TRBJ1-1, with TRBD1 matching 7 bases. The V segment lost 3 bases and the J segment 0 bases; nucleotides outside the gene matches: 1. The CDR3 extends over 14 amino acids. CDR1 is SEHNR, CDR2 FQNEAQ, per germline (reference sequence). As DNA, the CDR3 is TGTGCCAGCAGCTTGGGACAGATGAACACTGAAGCTTTCTTT. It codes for CASSLGQMNTEAFF.

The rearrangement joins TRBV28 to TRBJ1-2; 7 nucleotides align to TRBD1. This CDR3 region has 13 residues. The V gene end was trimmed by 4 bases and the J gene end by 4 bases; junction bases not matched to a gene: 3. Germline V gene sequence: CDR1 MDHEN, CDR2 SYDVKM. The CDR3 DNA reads TGTGCCAGCAGTTCAGGGGGTGTCTATGGCTACACCTTC. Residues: CASSSGGVYGYTF.

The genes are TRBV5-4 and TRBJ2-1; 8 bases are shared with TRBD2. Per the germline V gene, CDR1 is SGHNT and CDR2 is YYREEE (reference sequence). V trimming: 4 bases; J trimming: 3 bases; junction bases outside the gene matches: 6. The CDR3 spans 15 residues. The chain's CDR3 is CASSDGGAYYNEQFF. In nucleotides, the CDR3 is TGTGCCAGCAGCGACGGGGGGGCCTACTACAATGAGCAGTTCTTC.

CDR3: CASRSDGQRTQYF. CDR3 in DNA: TGTGCCAGCAGATCAGACGGACAGAGGACCCAGTACTTC. This chain links TRBV6-5 with TRBJ2-5; a weak D match, TRBD1 (6 bases). V was shortened by 6 bases and J by 7 bases, with 15 bases between the two germline ends. The CDR3 is made up of 13 amino acids. CDR1 MNHEY and CDR2 SVGAGI come from the germline V gene.

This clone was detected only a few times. The CDR3 is CASSQALAQYYGYTF. The CDR3 region has the DNA TGTGCCAGCAGCCAAGCCCTCGCCCAGTACTATGGCTACACCTTC. The chain is built from TRBV4-2 and TRBJ1-2; no definite D call. The V end lost 1 base, the J end lost 3 bases, and 12 bases lay between the germline ends. The CDR3 runs to 15 residues. Germline CDR1 is LGHNA and CDR2 is YNFKEQ.

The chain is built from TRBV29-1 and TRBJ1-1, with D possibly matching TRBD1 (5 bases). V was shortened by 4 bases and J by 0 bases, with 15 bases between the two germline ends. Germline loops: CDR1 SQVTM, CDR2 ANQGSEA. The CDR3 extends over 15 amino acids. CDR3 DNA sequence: TGCAGCGTTGGTAGGGCAGACAGTATGAACACTGAAGCTTTCTTT. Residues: CSVGRADSMNTEAFF.

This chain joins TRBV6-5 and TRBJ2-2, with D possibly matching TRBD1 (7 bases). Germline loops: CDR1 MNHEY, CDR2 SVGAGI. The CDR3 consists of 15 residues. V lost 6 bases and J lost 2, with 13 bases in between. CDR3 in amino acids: CASRRQGGNTGELFF. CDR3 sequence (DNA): TGTGCCAGCAGAAGACAGGGAGGAAACACCGGGGAGCTGTTTTTT.

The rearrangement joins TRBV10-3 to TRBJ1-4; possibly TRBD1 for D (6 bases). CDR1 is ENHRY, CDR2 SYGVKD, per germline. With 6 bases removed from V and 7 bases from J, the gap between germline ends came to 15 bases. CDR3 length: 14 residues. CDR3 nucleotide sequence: TGTGCCATCAGCCTTGGCACAGGGAGTGAAAAACTGTTTTTT. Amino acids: CAISLGTGSEKLFF.

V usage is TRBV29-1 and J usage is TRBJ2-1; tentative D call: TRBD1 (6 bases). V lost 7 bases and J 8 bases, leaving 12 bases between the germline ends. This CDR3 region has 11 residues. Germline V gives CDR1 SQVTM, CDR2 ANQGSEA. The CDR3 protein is CSDTQGYEQFF. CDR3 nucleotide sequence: TGCAGCGACACACAGGGCTATGAGCAGTTCTTC.

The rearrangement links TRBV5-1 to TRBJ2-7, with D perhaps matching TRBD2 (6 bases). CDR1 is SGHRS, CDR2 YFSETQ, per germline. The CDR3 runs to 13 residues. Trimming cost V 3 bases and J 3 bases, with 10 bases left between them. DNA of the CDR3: TGCGCCAGCAGCTGGGGGACTTTCTACGAGCAGTACTTC. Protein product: CASSWGTFYEQYF.

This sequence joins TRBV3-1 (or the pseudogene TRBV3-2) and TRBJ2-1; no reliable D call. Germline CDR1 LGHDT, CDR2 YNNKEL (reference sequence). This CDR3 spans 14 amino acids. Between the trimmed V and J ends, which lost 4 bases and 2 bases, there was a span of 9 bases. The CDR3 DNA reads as TGTGCCAGCAGCCGAGTTGTCCCCTACAATGAGCAGTTCTTC. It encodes CASSRVVPYNEQFF.